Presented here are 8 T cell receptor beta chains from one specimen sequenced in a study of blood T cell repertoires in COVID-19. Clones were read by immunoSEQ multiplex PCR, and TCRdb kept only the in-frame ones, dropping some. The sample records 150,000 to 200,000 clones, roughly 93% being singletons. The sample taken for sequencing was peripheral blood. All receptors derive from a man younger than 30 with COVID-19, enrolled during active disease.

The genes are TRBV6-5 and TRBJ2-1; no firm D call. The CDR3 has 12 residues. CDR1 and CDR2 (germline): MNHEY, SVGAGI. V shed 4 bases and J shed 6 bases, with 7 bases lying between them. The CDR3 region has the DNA TGTGCCAGCAGTTTCAATTCCAATGAGCAGTTCTTC. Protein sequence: CASSFNSNEQFF.

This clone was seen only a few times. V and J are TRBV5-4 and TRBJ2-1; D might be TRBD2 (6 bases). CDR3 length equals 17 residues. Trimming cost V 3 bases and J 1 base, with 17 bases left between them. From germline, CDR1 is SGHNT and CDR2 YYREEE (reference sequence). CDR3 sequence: CASSSMSVTSSYNEQFF. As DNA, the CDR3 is TGTGCCAGCAGCTCGATGTCGGTGACTAGTTCCTACAATGAGCAGTTCTTC.

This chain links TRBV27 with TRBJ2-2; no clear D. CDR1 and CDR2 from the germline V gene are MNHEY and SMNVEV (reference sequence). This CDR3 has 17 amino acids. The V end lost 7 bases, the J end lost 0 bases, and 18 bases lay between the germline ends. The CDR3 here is CASTLRGDFPNTGELFF. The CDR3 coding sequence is TGTGCCAGCACCTTAAGAGGAGACTTCCCGAACACCGGGGAGCTGTTTTTT.

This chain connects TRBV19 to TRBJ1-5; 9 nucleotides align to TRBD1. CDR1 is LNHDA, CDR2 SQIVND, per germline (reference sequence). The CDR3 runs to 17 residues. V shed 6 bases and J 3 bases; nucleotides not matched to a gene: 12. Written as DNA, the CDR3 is TGTGCCAGTAGCAAAACTGCCGGGACAGGGTTCAATCAGCCCCAGCATTTT. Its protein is CASSKTAGTGFNQPQHF.

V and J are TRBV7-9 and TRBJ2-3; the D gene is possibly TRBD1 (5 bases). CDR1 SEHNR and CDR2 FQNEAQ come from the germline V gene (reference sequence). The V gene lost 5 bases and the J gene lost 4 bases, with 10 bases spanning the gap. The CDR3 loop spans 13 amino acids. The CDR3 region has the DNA TGTGCCAGCAGCACAAGGGGTGCAGATACGCAGTATTTT. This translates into CASSTRGADTQYF.

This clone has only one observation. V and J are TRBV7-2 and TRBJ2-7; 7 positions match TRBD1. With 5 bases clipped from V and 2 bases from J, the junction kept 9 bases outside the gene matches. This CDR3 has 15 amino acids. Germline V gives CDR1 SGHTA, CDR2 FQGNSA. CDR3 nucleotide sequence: TGTGCCAGCAGCAAAACCGGGACAGTCACCTACGAGCAGTACTTC. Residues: CASSKTGTVTYEQYF.

The CDR3 reads CASSPIRVTGGDYNSPLHF. In DNA form, the CDR3 reads TGTGCCAGCAGTCCAATCCGGGTGACAGGGGGTGACTATAATTCACCCCTCCACTTT. The J gene is TRBJ1-6, the V gene TRBV27; TRBD1 agrees at 9 bases. V dropped 5 bases and J dropped 3; count of bases not matched to a gene: 14. This CDR3 spans 19 amino acids. Per the germline V gene, CDR1 is MNHEY and CDR2 is SMNVEV (reference sequence).

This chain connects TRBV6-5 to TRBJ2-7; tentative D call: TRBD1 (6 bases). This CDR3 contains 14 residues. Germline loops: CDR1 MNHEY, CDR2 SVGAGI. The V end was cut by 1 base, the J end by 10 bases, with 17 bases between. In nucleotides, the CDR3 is TGTGCCAGCAGTTACTTAGGGCCCCGGACAGACCAGTACTTC. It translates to CASSYLGPRTDQYF.